This record covers a single T cell receptor beta chain. The data derive from a study of blood T cell repertoires in COVID-19. The V end was cut by 1 base, the J end by 2 bases, with 8 bases between. Germline CDR1 is SEHNR and CDR2 is FQNEAQ (reference sequence). This CDR3 has 14 residues. Libraries were prepared by immunoSEQ multiplex PCR; TCRdb keeps only in-frame clonotypes and omits some of them. The sample carries 35,000 to 50,000 clones, approximately 90% recorded once. This clonotype was obtained from a human donor in a cohort sampled during active COVID-19. Sequencing input: peripheral blood. The V call is TRBV7-9, the J call TRBJ2-5; D perhaps matches TRBD1 (5 bases). In DNA, the CDR3 is TGTGCCAGCAGCTTAGGACAGTTGCAAGAGACCCAGTACTTC. It specifies CASSLGQLQETQYF.